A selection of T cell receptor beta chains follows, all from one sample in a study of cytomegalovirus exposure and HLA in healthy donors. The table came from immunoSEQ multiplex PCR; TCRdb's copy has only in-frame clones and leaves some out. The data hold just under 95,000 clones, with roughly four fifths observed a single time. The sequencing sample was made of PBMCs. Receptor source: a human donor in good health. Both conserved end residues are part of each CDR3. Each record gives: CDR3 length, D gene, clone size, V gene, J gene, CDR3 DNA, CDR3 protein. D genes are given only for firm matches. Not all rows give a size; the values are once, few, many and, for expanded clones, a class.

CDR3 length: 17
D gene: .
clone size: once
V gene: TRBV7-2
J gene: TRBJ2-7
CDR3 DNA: TGTGCCAGCAGCTTTCTAGGGGATGGGGCAGGGTTATCCGAGCAGTACTTC
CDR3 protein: CASSFLGDGAGLSEQYF

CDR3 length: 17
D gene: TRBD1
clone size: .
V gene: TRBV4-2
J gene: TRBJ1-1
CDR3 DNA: TGTGCCAGCAGCCAAGACCTACCAGGGGGCGGTGGCACTGAAGCTTTCTTT
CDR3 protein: CASSQDLPGGGGTEAFF

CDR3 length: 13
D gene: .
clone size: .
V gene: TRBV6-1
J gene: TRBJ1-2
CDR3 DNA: TGTGCCAGCAGTGATCGGGTCGGCTATGGCTACACCTTC
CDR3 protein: CASSDRVGYGYTF

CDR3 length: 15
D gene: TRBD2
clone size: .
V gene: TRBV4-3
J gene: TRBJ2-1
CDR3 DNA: TGCGCCAGCAGCCAAGAGGACCGGGAGGGGAATGAGCAGTTCTTC
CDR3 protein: CASSQEDREGNEQFF

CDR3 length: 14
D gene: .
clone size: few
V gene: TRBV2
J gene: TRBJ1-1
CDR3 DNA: TGTGCCAGCAGTGACCAGGGCGTGAACACTGAAGCTTTCTTT
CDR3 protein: CASSDQGVNTEAFF

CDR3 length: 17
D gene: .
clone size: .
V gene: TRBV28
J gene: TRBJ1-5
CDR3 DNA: TGTGCCAGCAACCCCCGGGGGGGCGGGGGGAGCAATCAGCCCCAGCATTTT
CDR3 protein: CASNPRGGGGSNQPQHF

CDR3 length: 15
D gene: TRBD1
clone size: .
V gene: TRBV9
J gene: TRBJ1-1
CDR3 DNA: TGTGCCAGCAGCGTCCCGACAGGGTCTAACACTGAAGCTTTCTTT
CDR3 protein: CASSVPTGSNTEAFF

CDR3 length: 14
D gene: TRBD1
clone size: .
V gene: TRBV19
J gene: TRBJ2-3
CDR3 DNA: TGTGCCAGTAGGAGACAGGGAAAGACTAATACGCAGTATTTT
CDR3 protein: CASRRQGKTNTQYF

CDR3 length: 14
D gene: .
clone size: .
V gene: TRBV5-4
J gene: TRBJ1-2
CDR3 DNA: TGTGCCAGCAGCGGCCGGGACACTGTCTTTGGCTACACCTTC
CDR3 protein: CASSGRDTVFGYTF

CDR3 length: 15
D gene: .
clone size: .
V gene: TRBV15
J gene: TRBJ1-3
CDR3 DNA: TGTGCCACCAGCAGGGGGGGTGTAGGAAGGAACACCATATATTTT
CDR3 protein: CATSRGGVGRNTIYF

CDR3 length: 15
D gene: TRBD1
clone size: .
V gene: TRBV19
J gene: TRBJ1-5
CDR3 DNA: TGTGCCAGTAGTAGGGACAGGGGCGGCAATCAGCCCCAGCATTTT
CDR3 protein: CASSRDRGGNQPQHF

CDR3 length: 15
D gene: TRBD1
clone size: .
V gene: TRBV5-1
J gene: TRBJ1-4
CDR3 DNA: TGCGCCAGCAGCTCGACAGGGGCCACTAATGAAAAACTGTTTTTT
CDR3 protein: CASSSTGATNEKLFF

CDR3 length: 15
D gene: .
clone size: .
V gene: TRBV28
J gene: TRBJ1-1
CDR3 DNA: TGTGCCAGCAGTTTAATAGGGCCGGGGAGCACTGAAGCTTTCTTT
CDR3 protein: CASSLIGPGSTEAFF

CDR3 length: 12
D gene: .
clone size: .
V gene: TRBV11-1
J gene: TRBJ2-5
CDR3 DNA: TGTGCCAGCAGCTTAGACCTGAGGGGGCAGTACTTC
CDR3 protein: CASSLDLRGQYF

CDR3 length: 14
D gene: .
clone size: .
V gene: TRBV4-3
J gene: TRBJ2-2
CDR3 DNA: TGCGCCAGCAGCCAACTAGGGAACACCGGGGAGCTGTTTTTT
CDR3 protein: CASSQLGNTGELFF

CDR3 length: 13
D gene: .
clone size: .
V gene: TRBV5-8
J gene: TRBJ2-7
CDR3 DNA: TGTGCCAGCAGCCCGTACAGGGTCTACGAGCAGTACTTC
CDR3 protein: CASSPYRVYEQYF

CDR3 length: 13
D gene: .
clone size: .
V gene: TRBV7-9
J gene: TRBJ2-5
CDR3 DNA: TGTGCCAGCAGCTTAGGGAGGGGAGAGACCCAGTACTTC
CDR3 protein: CASSLGRGETQYF

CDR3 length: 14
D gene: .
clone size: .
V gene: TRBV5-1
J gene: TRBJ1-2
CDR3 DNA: TGCGCCAGCAGCTCAGGGAAAGCTAACTATGGCTACACCTTC
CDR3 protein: CASSSGKANYGYTF

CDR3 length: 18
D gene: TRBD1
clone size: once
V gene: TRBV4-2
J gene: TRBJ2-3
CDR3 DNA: TGTGCCAGCAGCCCCGAGTGGGTCGGGACAGGGTTTGCAGATACGCAGTATTTT
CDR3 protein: CASSPEWVGTGFADTQYF

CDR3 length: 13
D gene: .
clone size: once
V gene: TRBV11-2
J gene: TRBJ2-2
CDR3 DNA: TGTGCCAGCAGCTTTAGCTGGACCGGGGAGCTGTTTTTT
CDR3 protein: CASSFSWTGELFF

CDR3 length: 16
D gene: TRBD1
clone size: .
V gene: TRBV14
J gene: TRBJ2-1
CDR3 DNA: TGTGCCAGCAGCCAAGGCCGGGACAGGGTGTTGGATGAGCAGTTCTTC
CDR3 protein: CASSQGRDRVLDEQFF

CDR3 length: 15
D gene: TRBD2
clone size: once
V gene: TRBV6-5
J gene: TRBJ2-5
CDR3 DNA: TGTGCCAGCAGTTACTTAGCGGGGGCGGGGGAGACCCAGTACTTC
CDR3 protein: CASSYLAGAGETQYF

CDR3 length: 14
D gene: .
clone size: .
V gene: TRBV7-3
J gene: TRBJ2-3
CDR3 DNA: TGTGCCAGCAGCTTAAAGCAACAGACAGATACGCAGTATTTT
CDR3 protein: CASSLKQQTDTQYF

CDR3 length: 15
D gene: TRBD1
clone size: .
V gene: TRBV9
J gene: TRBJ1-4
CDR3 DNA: TGTGCCAGCAGCGGGGGACAGGGAGGAGGAGAAAAACTGTTTTTT
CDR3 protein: CASSGGQGGGEKLFF

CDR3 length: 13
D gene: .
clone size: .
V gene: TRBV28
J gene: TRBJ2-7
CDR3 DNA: TGTGCCAGCAGTTTGAATCAGGGGCGCGAGCAGTACTTC
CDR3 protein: CASSLNQGREQYF

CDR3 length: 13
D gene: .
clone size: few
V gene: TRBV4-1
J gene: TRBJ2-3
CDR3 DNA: TGCGCCAGCGCGGACAAGTACACAGATACGCAGTATTTT
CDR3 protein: CASADKYTDTQYF

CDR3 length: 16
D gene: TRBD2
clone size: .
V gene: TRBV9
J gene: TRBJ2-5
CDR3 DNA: TGTGCCAGCAGCGCCCCGTCACGGGGGGACCAAGAGACCCAGTACTTC
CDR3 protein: CASSAPSRGDQETQYF

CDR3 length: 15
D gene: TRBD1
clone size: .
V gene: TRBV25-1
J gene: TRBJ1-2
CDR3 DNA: TGTGCCAGCAGTGAATTACGGGAGGGGGCAGATGGCTACACCTTC
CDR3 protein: CASSELREGADGYTF

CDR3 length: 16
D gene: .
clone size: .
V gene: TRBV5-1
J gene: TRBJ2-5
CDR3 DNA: TGCGCCAGCAGCTTGGTGGGACACCCCACCCAAGAGACCCAGTACTTC
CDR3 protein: CASSLVGHPTQETQYF

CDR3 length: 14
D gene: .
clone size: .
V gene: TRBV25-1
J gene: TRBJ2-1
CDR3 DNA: TGTGCCAGCAGTGAATATCGCAAGAGGGATGAGCAGTTCTTC
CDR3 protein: CASSEYRKRDEQFF

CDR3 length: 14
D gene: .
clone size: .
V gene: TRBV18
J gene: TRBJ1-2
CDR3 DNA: TGTGCCAGCTCACCTGAGGGACATAGTTTTGGCTACACCTTC
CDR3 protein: CASSPEGHSFGYTF

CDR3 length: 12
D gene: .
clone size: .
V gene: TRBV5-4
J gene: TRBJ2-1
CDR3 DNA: TGTGCCAGCAGCCAAACTAGCAATGAGCAGTTCTTC
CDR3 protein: CASSQTSNEQFF

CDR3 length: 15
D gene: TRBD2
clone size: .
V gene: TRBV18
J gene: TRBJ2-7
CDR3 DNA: TGTGCCAGCTCACTCCGGACTAGCGGGGGTTACGAGCAGTACTTC
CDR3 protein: CASSLRTSGGYEQYF

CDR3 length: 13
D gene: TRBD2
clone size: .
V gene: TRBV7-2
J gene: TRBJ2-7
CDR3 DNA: TGTGCCAGCAGGAAAGCGGGAGCCTACGAGCAGTACTTC
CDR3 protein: CASRKAGAYEQYF

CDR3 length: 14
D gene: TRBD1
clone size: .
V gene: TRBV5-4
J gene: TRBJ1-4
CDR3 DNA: TGTGCCAGCACCATGACAGGGGGTGATGAAAAACTGTTTTTT
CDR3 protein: CASTMTGGDEKLFF

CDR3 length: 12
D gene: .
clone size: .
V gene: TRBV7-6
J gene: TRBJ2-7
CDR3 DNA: TGTGCCAGCAGCCCGACATTCTACGAGCAGTACTTC
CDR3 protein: CASSPTFYEQYF

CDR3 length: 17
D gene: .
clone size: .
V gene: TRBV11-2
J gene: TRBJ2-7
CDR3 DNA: TGTGCCAGCAGCTTAACCCGACGGGGAGCCAACTACTACGAGCAGTACTTC
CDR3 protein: CASSLTRRGANYYEQYF

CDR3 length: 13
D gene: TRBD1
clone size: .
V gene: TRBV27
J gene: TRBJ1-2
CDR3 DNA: TGTGCCAGCAGTTTGGTGACAGGGTACGGCTACACCTTC
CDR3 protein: CASSLVTGYGYTF

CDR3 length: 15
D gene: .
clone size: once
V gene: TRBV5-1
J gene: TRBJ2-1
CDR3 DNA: TGCGCCAGCAGCTTGGGCCAGGGAGGATACAATGAGCAGTTCTTC
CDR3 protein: CASSLGQGGYNEQFF

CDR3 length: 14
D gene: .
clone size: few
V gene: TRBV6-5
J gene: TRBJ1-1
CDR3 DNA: TGTGCCAGCAGGGCCGGACAGCTGAACACTGAAGCTTTCTTT
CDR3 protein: CASRAGQLNTEAFF

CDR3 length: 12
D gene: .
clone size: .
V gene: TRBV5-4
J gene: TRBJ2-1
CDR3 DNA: TGTGCCAGCAGCTACAGGGATAGTAAGCAGTTCTTC
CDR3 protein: CASSYRDSKQFF

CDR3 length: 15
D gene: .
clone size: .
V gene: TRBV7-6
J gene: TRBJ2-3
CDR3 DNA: TGTGCCAGCAGCTTAGGTTCCTTTAGCACAGATACGCAGTATTTT
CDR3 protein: CASSLGSFSTDTQYF

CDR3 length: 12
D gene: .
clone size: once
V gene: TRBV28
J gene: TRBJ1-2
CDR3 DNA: TGTGCCAGCAGTCAAGGAGCGGGTGGCTACACCTTC
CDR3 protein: CASSQGAGGYTF

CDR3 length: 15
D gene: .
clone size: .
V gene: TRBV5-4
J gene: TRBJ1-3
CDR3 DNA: TGTGCCAGCAGCTCAGGACTGCGGTCTGGAAACACCATATATTTT
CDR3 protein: CASSSGLRSGNTIYF

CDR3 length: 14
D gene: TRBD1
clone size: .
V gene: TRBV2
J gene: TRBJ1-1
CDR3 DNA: TGTGCCAGCAGACAAGGGACAGGGAGGACTGAAGCTTTCTTT
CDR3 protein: CASRQGTGRTEAFF

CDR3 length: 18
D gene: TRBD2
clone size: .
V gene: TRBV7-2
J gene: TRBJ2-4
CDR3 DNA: TGTGCCAGCAGCTCGTCTAGCGGGAGGGGTTCAGCCAAAAACATTCAGTACTTC
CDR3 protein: CASSSSSGRGSAKNIQYF

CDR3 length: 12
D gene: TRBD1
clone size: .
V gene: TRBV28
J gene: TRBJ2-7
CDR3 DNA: TGTGCCAGCTTGACAGGGGGCAACGGGCAGTACTTC
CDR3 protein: CASLTGGNGQYF

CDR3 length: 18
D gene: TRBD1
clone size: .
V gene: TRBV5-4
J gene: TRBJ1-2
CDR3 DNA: TGTGCCAGCAGCTTACCCGGGGGGACAGGGAGGTCGCGGGATGGCTACACCTTC
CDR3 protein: CASSLPGGTGRSRDGYTF

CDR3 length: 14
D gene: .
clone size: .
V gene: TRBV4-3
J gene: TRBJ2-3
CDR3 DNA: TGCGCCAGCAGCCAAGGGACTACCACAGATACGCAGTATTTT
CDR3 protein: CASSQGTTTDTQYF

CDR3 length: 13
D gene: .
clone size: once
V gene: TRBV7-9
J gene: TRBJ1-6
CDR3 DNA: TGTGCCAGCAAACAGGGAGATAATTCACCCCTCCACTTT
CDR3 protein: CASKQGDNSPLHF

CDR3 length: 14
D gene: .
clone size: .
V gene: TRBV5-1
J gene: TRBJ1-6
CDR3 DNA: TGCGCCAGCAGCTCCGGGACACAAAATTCACCCCTCCACTTT
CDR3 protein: CASSSGTQNSPLHF

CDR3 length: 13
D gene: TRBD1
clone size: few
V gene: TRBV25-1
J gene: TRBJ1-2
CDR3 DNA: TGTGCCAGCAGTCCACAGGGGGCGCGTGGCTACACCTTC
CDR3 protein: CASSPQGARGYTF

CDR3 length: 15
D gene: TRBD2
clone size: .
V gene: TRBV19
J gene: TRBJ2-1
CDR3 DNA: TGTGCCAGTACCCCTCTAGCGGGTTATTACAATGAGCAGTTCTTC
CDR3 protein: CASTPLAGYYNEQFF

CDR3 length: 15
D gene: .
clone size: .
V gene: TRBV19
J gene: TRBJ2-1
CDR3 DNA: TGTGCCAGTAGCCTAATCGTGGGAGGAATGGGGGAGCAGTTCTTC
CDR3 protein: CASSLIVGGMGEQFF

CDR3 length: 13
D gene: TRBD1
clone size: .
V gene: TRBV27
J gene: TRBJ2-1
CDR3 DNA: TGTGCCAGCAGTGGGGGCCGGGACAGGGCTAAGTTCTTC
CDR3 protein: CASSGGRDRAKFF

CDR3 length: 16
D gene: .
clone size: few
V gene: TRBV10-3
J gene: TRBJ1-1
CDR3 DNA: TGTGCCATCAGTGAGCTTGGTCAGGAGGGTGTAACTGAAGCTTTCTTT
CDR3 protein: CAISELGQEGVTEAFF

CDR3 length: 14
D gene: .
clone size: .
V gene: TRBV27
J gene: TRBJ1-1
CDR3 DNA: TGTGCCAGCAGTCTTTACAGAGAGGGCACTGAAGCTTTCTTT
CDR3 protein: CASSLYREGTEAFF

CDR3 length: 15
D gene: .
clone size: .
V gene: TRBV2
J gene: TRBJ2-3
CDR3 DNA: TGTGCCAGCAGTGATGTGGACTGGCTCACAGATACGCAGTATTTT
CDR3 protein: CASSDVDWLTDTQYF

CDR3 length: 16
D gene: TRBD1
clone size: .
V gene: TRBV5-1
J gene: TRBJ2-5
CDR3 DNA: TGCGCCAGCAGCTTGGCCTCGGGACAGGGGGTGGTGACCCAGTACTTC
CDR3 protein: CASSLASGQGVVTQYF

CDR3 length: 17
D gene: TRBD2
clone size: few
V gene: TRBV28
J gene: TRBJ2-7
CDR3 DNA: TGTGCCAGCAGTCCCGGGACTAGCGGGGGGCTGACCTACGAGCAGTACTTC
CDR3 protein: CASSPGTSGGLTYEQYF